A selection of T cell receptor beta chains follows, all from one sample in a study of memory CD4+ T cells and cytomegalovirus serostatus. Measured with immunoSEQ multiplex PCR; TCRdb has only the in-frame clones, and not every one. The sample has under 55,000 clones, approximately 78% seen once. The sample comprised memory CD4+ T cells from blood. The receptors come from an adult in good health and CMV-seronegative. Both conserved end residues are part of each CDR3. The D gene is left open where the match is weak. Clone size is not always given. Where it is, it says once, few, many or a class for expanded clones.

.,TRBV19,TRBJ1-5,.,TGTGCCAGTAGTATGGAGGCGGGGTGGGGCAATCAGCCCCAGCATTTT,CASSMEAGWGNQPQHF
.,TRBV10-2,TRBJ2-3,.,TGCGCCAGCTCTCCAGACAGCACAGATACGCAGTATTTT,CASSPDSTDTQYF
.,TRBV29-1,TRBJ2-2,TRBD1,TGCAGCGTTCCAGCCGGGACAGGGGCGACCGGGGAGCTGTTTTTT,CSVPAGTGATGELFF
few,TRBV7-2,TRBJ1-2,.,TGTGCCAGCAGCTTCTGGGGGCAGGGTGGCTACACCTTC,CASSFWGQGGYTF
.,TRBV2,TRBJ2-1,TRBD2,TGTGCCAGCAGTGACCCCGGGACTACCTTCCATGAGCAGTTCTTC,CASSDPGTTFHEQFF
.,TRBV19,TRBJ2-7,.,TGTGCCAGTAGTATAGCGGGCGGCTACGAGCAGTACTTC,CASSIAGGYEQYF
.,TRBV27,TRBJ1-6,.,TGTGCCAGCAGTTCTACGATGGGTTTTAATTCACCCCTCCACTTT,CASSSTMGFNSPLHF
.,TRBV28,TRBJ1-5,.,TGTGCCAGCCGGGGGACAACCAATCAGCCCCAGCATTTT,CASRGTTNQPQHF
few,TRBV5-1,TRBJ2-1,TRBD2,TGCGCCAGCAGCTTACTCGGACTAGCGGGACGGGAAGATAGGCAGTTCTTC,CASSLLGLAGREDRQFF
few,TRBV15,TRBJ2-5,.,TGTGCCACCAGCAGAGGGGAGACCCAGTACTTC,CATSRGETQYF
.,TRBV2,TRBJ1-5,.,TGTGCCAGCAGAGGTGGGCGGCAGCCCCAGCATTTT,CASRGGRQPQHF
once,TRBV28,TRBJ1-5,.,TGTGCCAGCAGGATAAGGGGAGTCGGTCAGCCCCAGCATTTT,CASRIRGVGQPQHF
.,TRBV7-9,TRBJ2-7,.,TGTGCCAGCAGCCACCTCGAGGACATCTCCTACGAGCAGTACTTC,CASSHLEDISYEQYF
.,TRBV2,TRBJ2-2,TRBD1,TGTGCCAGCAGCAGGGACAGGAACACCGGGGAGCTGTTTTTT,CASSRDRNTGELFF
few,TRBV18,TRBJ1-1,.,TGTGCCAGCTCACCCCAGGGACCCACTGAAGCTTTCTTT,CASSPQGPTEAFF
.,TRBV6-6,TRBJ1-4,TRBD1,TGTGCCAGCAGTGGAAACAGGGGGCGTAGGGGGGAACTGTTTTTT,CASSGNRGRRGELFF
.,TRBV5-1,TRBJ2-7,TRBD1,TGCGCCAGCAGCTTGGTGCTCGACAGGGGCCACTACGAGCAGTACTTC,CASSLVLDRGHYEQYF